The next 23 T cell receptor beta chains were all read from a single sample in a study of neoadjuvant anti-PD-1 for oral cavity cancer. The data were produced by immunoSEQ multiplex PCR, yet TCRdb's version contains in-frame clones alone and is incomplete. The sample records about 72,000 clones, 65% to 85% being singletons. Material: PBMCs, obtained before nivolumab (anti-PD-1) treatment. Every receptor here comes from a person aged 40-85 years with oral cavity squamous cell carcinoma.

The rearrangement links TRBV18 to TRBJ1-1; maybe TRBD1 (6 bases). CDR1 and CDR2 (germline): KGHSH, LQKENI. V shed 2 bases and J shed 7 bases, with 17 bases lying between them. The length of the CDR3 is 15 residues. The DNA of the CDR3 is TGTGCCAGCTCACCAGGATTTGGGCAGGGGTATGAAGCTTTCTTT. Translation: CASSPGFGQGYEAFF.

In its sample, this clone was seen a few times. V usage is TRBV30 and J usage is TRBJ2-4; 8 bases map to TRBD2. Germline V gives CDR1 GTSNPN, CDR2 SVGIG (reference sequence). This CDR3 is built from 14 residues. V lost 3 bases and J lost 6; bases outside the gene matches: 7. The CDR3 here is CAWSRLARLNIQYF. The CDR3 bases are TGTGCCTGGAGCAGACTAGCGCGATTAAACATTCAGTACTTC.

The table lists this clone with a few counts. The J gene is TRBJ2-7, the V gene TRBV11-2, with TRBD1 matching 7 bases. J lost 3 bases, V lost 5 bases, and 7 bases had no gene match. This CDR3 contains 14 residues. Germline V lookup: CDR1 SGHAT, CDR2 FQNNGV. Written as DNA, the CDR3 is TGTGCCAGCAGCGGAACAGGGGCGAGCTACGAGCAGTACTTC. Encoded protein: CASSGTGASYEQYF.

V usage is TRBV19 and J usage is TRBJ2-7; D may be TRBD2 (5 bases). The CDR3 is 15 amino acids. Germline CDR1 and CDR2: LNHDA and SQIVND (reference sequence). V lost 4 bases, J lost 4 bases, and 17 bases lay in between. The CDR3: CASSNGVGRGYEQYF. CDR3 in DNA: TGTGCCAGTAGTAATGGGGTAGGCCGAGGGTACGAGCAGTACTTC.

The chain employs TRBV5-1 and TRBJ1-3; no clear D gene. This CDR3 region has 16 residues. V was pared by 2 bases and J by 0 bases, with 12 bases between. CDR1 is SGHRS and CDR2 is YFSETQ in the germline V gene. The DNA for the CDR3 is TGCGCCAGCAGCTTAAAAGGCGGGAGCTCTGGAAACACCATATATTTT. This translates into CASSLKGGSSGNTIYF.

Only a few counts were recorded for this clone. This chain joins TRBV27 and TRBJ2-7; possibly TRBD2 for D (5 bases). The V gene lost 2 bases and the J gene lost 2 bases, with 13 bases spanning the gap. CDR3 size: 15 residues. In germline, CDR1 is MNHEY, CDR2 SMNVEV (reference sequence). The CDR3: CASSLKRVVTYEQYF. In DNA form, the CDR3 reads TGTGCCAGCAGTTTAAAGAGGGTAGTAACCTACGAGCAGTACTTC.

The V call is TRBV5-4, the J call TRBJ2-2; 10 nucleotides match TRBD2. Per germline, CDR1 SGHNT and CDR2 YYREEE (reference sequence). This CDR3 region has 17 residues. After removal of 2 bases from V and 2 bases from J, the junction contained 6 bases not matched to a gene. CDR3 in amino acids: CASSLGGLAVNTGELFF. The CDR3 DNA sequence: TGTGCCAGCAGCTTAGGAGGACTAGCGGTTAACACCGGGGAGCTGTTTTTT.

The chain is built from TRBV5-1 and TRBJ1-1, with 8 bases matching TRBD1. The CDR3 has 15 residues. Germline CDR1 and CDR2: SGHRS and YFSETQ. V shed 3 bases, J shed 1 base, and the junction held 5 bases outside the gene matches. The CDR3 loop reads CASSSATGENTEAFF. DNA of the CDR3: TGCGCCAGCAGCTCCGCGACAGGGGAGAACACTGAAGCTTTCTTT.

CDR3 DNA sequence: TGCGCCAGCAGCTTGCTAGCGGGAGTAGACGAGCAGTACTTC. This translates into CASSLLAGVDEQYF. V gene TRBV5-1 combines with J gene TRBJ2-7, with 10 bases identical to TRBD2. CDR1 and CDR2 from the germline V gene are SGHRS and YFSETQ. The CDR3 spans 14 residues. V gave up 1 base and J gave up 5 bases; unmatched junction bases: 3.

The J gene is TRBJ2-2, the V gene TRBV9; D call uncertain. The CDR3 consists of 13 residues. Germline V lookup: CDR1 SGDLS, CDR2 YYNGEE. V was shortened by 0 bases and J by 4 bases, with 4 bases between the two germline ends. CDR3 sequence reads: CASSVGSTGELFF. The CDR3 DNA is TGTGCCAGCAGCGTAGGGTCCACCGGGGAGCTGTTTTTT.

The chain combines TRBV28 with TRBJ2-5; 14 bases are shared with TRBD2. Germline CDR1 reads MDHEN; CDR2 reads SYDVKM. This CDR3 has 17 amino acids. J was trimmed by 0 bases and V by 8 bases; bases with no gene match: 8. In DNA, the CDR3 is TGTGCCAGCGGTAGGACTAGCGGGGGGTTGGACCAAGAGACCCAGTACTTC. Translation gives CASGRTSGGLDQETQYF.

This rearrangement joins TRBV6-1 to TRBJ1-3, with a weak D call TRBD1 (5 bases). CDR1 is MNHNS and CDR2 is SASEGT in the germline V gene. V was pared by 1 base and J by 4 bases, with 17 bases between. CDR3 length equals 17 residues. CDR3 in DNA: TGTGCCAGCAGTGAAGGGAGAGGACAAGGTGTAGGAAACACCATATATTTT. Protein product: CASSEGRGQGVGNTIYF.

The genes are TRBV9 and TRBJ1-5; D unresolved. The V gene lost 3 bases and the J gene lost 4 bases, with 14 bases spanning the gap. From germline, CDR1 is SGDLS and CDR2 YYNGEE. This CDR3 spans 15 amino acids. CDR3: CASSETVGVNQPQHF. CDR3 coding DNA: TGTGCCAGCAGCGAAACGGTTGGGGTTAATCAGCCCCAGCATTTT.

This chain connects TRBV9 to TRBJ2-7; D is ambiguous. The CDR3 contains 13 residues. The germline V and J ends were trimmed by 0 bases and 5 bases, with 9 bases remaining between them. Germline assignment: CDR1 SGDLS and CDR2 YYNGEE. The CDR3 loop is CASSVVGNDEQYF. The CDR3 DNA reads TGTGCCAGCAGCGTAGTAGGTAACGACGAGCAGTACTTC.

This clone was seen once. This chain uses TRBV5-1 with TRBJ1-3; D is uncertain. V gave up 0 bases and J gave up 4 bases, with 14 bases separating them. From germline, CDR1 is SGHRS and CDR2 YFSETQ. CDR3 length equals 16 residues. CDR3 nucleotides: TGCGCCAGCAGCTTGGTCGGTACAGCTTACGGAAACACCATATATTTT. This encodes CASSLVGTAYGNTIYF. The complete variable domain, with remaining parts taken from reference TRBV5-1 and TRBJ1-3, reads KAGVTQTPRYLIKTRGQQVTLSCSPISGHRSVSWYQQTPGQGLQFLFEYFSETQRNKGNFPGRFSGRQFSNSRSEMNVSTLELGDSALYLCASSLVGTAYGNTIYFGEGSWLTVV.

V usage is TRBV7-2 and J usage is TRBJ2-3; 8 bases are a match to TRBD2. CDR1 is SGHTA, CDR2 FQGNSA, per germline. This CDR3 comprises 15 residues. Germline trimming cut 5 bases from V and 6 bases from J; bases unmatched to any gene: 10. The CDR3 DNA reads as TGTGCCAGCAGCCTTCCTACTAGCGGTATGGATACGCAGTATTTT. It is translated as CASSLPTSGMDTQYF.

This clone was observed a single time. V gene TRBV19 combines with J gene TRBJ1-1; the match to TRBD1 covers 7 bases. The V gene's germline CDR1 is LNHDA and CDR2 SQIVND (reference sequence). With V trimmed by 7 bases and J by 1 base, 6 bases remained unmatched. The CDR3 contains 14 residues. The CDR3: CASTFSGGNTEAFF. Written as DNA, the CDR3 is TGTGCCAGTACTTTCTCAGGGGGGAACACTGAAGCTTTCTTT.

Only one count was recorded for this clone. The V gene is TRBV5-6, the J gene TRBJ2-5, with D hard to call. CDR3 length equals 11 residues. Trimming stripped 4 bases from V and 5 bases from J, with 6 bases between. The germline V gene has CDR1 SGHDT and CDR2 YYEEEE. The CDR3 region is CASSARETQYF. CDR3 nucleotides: TGTGCCAGCAGCGCGAGGGAGACCCAGTACTTC.

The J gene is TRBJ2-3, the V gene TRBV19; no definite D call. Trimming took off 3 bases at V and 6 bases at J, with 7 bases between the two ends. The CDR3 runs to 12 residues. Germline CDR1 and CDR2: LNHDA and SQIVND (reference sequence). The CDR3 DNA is TGTGCCAGTAGTATGAGCGCGGATACGCAGTATTTT. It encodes CASSMSADTQYF.

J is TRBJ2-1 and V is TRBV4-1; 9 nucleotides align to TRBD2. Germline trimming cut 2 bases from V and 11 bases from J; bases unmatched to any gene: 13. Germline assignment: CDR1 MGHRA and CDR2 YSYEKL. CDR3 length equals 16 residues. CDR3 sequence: CASSQTGGLAGRKQFF. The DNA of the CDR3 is TGCGCCAGCAGCCAAACTGGGGGCCTAGCGGGGAGAAAGCAGTTCTTC.

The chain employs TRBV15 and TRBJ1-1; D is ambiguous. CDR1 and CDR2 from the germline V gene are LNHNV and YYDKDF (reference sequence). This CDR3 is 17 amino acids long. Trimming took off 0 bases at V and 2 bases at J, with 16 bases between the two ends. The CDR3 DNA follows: TGTGCCACCAGCAGAGACGCAACCGATTGGAGAAACACTGAAGCTTTCTTT. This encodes CATSRDATDWRNTEAFF.

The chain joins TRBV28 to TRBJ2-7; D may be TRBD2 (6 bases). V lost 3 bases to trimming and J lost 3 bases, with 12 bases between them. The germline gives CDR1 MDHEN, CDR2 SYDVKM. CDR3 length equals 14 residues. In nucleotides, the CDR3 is TGTGCCAGCAGTTTCCTGGGACTGTACTACGAGCAGTACTTC. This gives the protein CASSFLGLYYEQYF.

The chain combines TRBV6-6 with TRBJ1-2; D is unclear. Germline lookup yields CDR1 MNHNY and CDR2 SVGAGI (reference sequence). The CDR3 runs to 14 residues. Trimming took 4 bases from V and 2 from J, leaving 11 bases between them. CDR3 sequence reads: CASSSHVGNYGYTF. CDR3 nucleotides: TGTGCCAGCAGTTCTCATGTGGGGAACTATGGCTACACCTTC.